These 28 T cell receptor beta chains were sequenced from one sample in a study of blood T cell repertoires in COVID-19. Sequenced by immunoSEQ multiplex PCR; TCRdb stores in-frame clones only, minus some. Of some 320,000 clones listed, under 95% were seen once; the top ten hold 2.6%. The specimen sequenced was PBMCs or T cells enriched from blood (not recorded which). All receptors come from a man aged 60-69 years who had recovered from COVID-19.

The chain's CDR3 is CASSQDRWASTDTQYF. The DNA of the CDR3 is TGTGCCAGCAGCCAAGATCGATGGGCCAGCACAGATACGCAGTATTTT. The J gene is TRBJ2-3, the V gene TRBV4-2; D gene uncertain. V lost 0 bases, J lost 0 bases, and 10 bases lay in between. Germline assignment: CDR1 LGHNA and CDR2 YNFKEQ. CDR3 length: 16 residues.

J is TRBJ1-5 and V is TRBV27; no definite D call. Germline CDR1 and CDR2: MNHEY and SMNVEV (reference sequence). V lost 0 bases and J 2 bases, leaving 14 bases between the germline ends. The CDR3 sequence is 17 residues long. CDR3 sequence: CASSLSSPARGNQPQHF. The DNA of the CDR3 is TGTGCCAGCAGTTTATCGTCACCGGCACGGGGCAATCAGCCCCAGCATTTT.

The CDR3: CASSARKGKLGYEQYF. The CDR3 bases are TGTGCCAGCAGCGCCCGAAAGGGGAAGTTGGGATACGAGCAGTACTTC. This rearrangement joins TRBV3-1 (or the pseudogene TRBV3-2) to TRBJ2-7; D perhaps matches TRBD1 (5 bases). V was shortened by 5 bases and J by 4 bases, with 21 bases between the two germline ends. The germline CDR1 and CDR2 sequences are LGHDT and YNNKEL (reference sequence). This CDR3 has 16 residues.

The rearrangement joins TRBV28 to TRBJ1-4; D remains ambiguous. Germline values: CDR1 MDHEN, CDR2 SYDVKM. V shed 5 bases and J shed 4 bases, with 11 bases lying between them. CDR3 length: 14 residues. DNA for the CDR3: TGTGCCAGCAGTAAGGCGGGGATTAATGAAAAACTGTTTTTT. As protein: CASSKAGINEKLFF.

This chain uses TRBV15 with TRBJ2-7; perhaps TRBD2 as D (6 bases). V lost 3 bases, J lost 3 bases, and 18 bases lay in between. CDR1 and CDR2 (germline): LNHNV, YYDKDF (reference sequence). There are 16 residues in the CDR3. The CDR3 coding sequence is TGTGCCACCAGCAGGGGCAGCTCGGCGGGGATCTACGAGCAGTACTTC. Its translation is CATSRGSSAGIYEQYF. The complete variable domain, with remaining parts taken from reference TRBV15 and TRBJ2-7, reads DAMVIQNPRYQVTQFGKPVTLSCSQTLNHNVMYWYQQKSSQAPKLLFHYYDKDFNNEADTPDNFQSRRPNTSFCFLDIRSPGLGDTAMYLCATSRGSSAGIYEQYFGPGTRLTVT.

The chain is built from TRBV2 and TRBJ1-1; weak D call: TRBD1 (5 bases). The germline V and J ends were trimmed by 3 bases and 5 bases, with 13 bases remaining between them. This CDR3 is built from 14 residues. Germline V gene lookup returns CDR1 SNHLY and CDR2 FYNNEI. DNA of the CDR3: TGTGCCAGCAGTGATGGTGCAGGGTATACTGAAGCTTTCTTT. It yields the protein CASSDGAGYTEAFF.

This clone has a count of ten or more. CDR3 region: CASSSRPSGWEFF. The CDR3 nucleotides read TGTGCCAGCAGCTCCCGGCCTAGCGGGTGGGAGTTCTTC. V is TRBV5-5 and J is TRBJ2-1; 8 nucleotides match TRBD2. The V gene's germline CDR1 is SGHKS and CDR2 YYEKEE (reference sequence). With 3 bases clipped from V and 14 bases from J, the junction kept 10 bases outside the gene matches. CDR3 length equals 13 residues. Using reference TRBV5-5 and TRBJ2-1 for the parts outside the CDR3, the full variable domain is DAGVTQSPTHLIKTRGQQVTLRCSPISGHKSVSWYQQVLGQGPQFIFQYYEKEERGRGNFPDRFSARQFPNYSSELNVNALLLGDSALYLCASSSRPSGWEFFGPGTRLTVL.

Only one count was recorded for this clone. The chain joins TRBV9 to TRBJ1-1, with TRBD1 as a possible D gene (6 bases). This CDR3 is 16 amino acids long. Germline V CDR1 and CDR2: SGDLS, YYNGEE. Trimming pared 0 bases from V and 7 bases from J, leaving 19 bases between. The CDR3 spells CASSVGVGGRGGEAFF. In DNA form, the CDR3 reads TGTGCCAGCAGCGTAGGAGTTGGGGGGCGCGGGGGTGAAGCTTTCTTT. Complete variable domain (other parts from reference TRBV9 and TRBJ1-1): DSGVTQTPKHLITATGQRVTLRCSPRSGDLSVYWYQQSLDQGLQFLIQYYNGEERAKGNILERFSAQQFPDLHSELNLSSLELGDSALYFCASSVGVGGRGGEAFFGQGTRLTVV.

The chain uses TRBV7-9 and TRBJ2-2; TRBD1 matches at 11 bases. From germline, CDR1 is SEHNR and CDR2 FQNEAQ (reference sequence). This CDR3 has 16 residues. The V gene end was trimmed by 5 bases and the J gene end by 5 bases; junction bases not matched to a gene: 7. This chain's CDR3 is CASSERTGGMTGELFF. The CDR3 nucleotides are TGTGCCAGCAGCGAACGGACAGGGGGCATGACCGGGGAGCTGTTTTTT.

The chain is built from TRBV5-6 and TRBJ1-1; D is unresolved. This CDR3 has 14 residues. V lost 0 bases, J lost 0 bases, and 6 bases lay in between. Germline loops: CDR1 SGHDT, CDR2 YYEEEE. The CDR3 loop reads CASSLAHMNTEAFF. Here the CDR3 DNA reads TGTGCCAGCAGCTTGGCCCACATGAACACTGAAGCTTTCTTT.

J is TRBJ2-2 and V is TRBV5-1; 13 bases are shared with TRBD2. Per the germline V gene, CDR1 is SGHRS and CDR2 is YFSETQ. The V gene end was trimmed by 3 bases and the J gene end by 5 bases; junction bases not matched to a gene: 4. The CDR3 loop spans 16 amino acids. The CDR3 here is CASSSGTSGITGELFF. The CDR3, as DNA: TGCGCCAGCAGCTCGGGGACTAGCGGGATTACCGGGGAGCTGTTTTTT.

The genes are TRBV9 and TRBJ1-2; D might be TRBD1 (5 bases). V was trimmed by 3 bases and J by 4 bases, leaving 7 bases between them. In germline, CDR1 is SGDLS, CDR2 YYNGEE. The CDR3 has 12 amino acids. In DNA, the CDR3 is TGTGCCAGCAGCGGAGACAGCTATGGCTACACCTTC. As protein: CASSGDSYGYTF.

This clone was seen only once. This chain connects TRBV6-5 to TRBJ2-7; D unclear. This CDR3 has 15 amino acids. Germline V CDR1 and CDR2: MNHEY, SVGAGI. Trimming removed 0 bases at V and 2 bases at J, with 11 bases between. In nucleotides, the CDR3 is TGTGCCAGCAGTTACTCGACTGGAGTTACCTACGAGCAGTACTTC. Its translation: CASSYSTGVTYEQYF.

The chain links TRBV28 to TRBJ2-1; 11 bases are a match to TRBD2. J lost 5 bases, V lost 6 bases, and 15 bases had no gene match. CDR1 MDHEN and CDR2 SYDVKM come from the germline V gene. The CDR3 has 18 amino acids. The CDR3 DNA reads TGTGCCAGCAGGCTCCCCACAGCTAGCGGGAGGTCTAACAATGAGCAGTTCTTC. Amino acids: CASRLPTASGRSNNEQFF.

This clone was seen a single time. This rearrangement joins TRBV19 to TRBJ2-3, with 7 bases aligning to TRBD1. V was pared by 7 bases and J by 1 base, with 8 bases of the junction left unmatched. In germline, CDR1 is LNHDA, CDR2 SQIVND (reference sequence). This CDR3 region has 15 residues. The CDR3 is CASKRLTGGTDTQYF. The CDR3 nucleotides read TGTGCCAGTAAAAGGTTAACAGGGGGCACAGATACGCAGTATTTT.

This clone was observed once. The rearrangement joins TRBV12-5 to TRBJ1-1; no definite D call. Trimming removed 7 bases at V and 4 bases at J, with 16 bases between. The CDR3 contains 14 residues. Germline CDR1 is LGHNT and CDR2 is FRNRAP. CDR3 coding DNA: TGTGCTAGTGCCCCCGAATCTTCGCGCACTGAAGCTTTCTTT. Translated, it gives CASAPESSRTEAFF.

The rearrangement uses TRBV11-2 and TRBJ2-3; D perhaps matches TRBD2 (7 bases). CDR3 size: 15 residues. CDR1 SGHAT and CDR2 FQNNGV come from the germline V gene. Deletions cut 7 bases from V and 2 bases from J, with 16 bases between. CDR3 sequence: CASTGRGSTTDTQYF. In DNA, the CDR3 is TGTGCCAGCACTGGGAGGGGGAGTACCACAGATACGCAGTATTTT. The full variable domain, with the rest looked up from reference TRBV11-2 and TRBJ2-3, is EAGVAQSPRYKIIEKRQSVAFWCNPISGHATLYWYQQILGQGPKLLIQFQNNGVVDDSQLPKDRFSAERLKGVDSTLKIQPAKLEDSAVYLCASTGRGSTTDTQYFGPGTRLTVL.

About this clone itself: Other DNA sequences in the same sample also yield this CDR3. This chain joins TRBV7-9 and TRBJ1-3, with D unresolved. From germline, CDR1 is SEHNR and CDR2 FQNEAQ (reference sequence). The CDR3 runs to 15 residues. The V gene lost 1 base and the J gene lost 0 bases, with 7 bases spanning the gap. The CDR3 DNA is TGTGCCAGCAGCTTAGGTGGCAGCTCTGGAAACACCATATATTTT. Translated, it gives CASSLGGSSGNTIYF.

The chain combines TRBV5-5 with TRBJ1-5; D gene uncertain. V dropped 5 bases and J dropped 1 base, with 13 bases sitting between them. Germline lookup yields CDR1 SGHKS and CDR2 YYEKEE (reference sequence). This CDR3 has 15 residues. The CDR3: CASRKEGRSNQPQHF. The DNA for the CDR3 is TGTGCCAGCAGGAAGGAGGGAAGGAGCAATCAGCCCCAGCATTTT. Full variable domain (rest looked up from reference TRBV5-5 and TRBJ1-5): DAGVTQSPTHLIKTRGQQVTLRCSPISGHKSVSWYQQVLGQGPQFIFQYYEKEERGRGNFPDRFSARQFPNYSSELNVNALLLGDSALYLCASRKEGRSNQPQHFGDGTRLSIL.

The chain recombines TRBV5-8 with TRBJ1-5; 8 nucleotides align to TRBD1. Germline V gene data show CDR1 as SGHTS and CDR2 as YDEGEE. This CDR3 comprises 14 residues. The trim removed 1 base at V and 6 bases at J, leaving 3 bases unmatched. This chain's CDR3 is CASSLTGGPQPQHF. The CDR3 bases are TGTGCCAGCAGCTTGACAGGGGGACCTCAGCCCCAGCATTTT.

This clone was detected only a few times. The gene calls are TRBV30 and TRBJ2-1; 9 bases agree with TRBD1. The V gene's germline CDR1 is GTSNPN and CDR2 SVGIG (reference sequence). Unmatched junction bases numbered 6, after V lost 3 bases and J lost 3 bases. This CDR3 comprises 15 residues. CDR3 DNA: TGTGCCTGGAGCAGGACAGGGGCGATCTACAATGAGCAGTTCTTC. This gives the protein CAWSRTGAIYNEQFF.

V gene TRBV5-4 combines with J gene TRBJ2-1; D remains ambiguous. V shed 0 bases and J shed 8 bases, with 9 bases lying between them. This CDR3 has 13 amino acids. Germline CDR1 reads SGHNT; CDR2 reads YYREEE (reference sequence). CDR3 sequence (DNA): TGTGCCAGCAGCTTGGCGGTGATCGATGAGCAGTTCTTC. Amino acids: CASSLAVIDEQFF.

CDR3 residues: CSVAWRRNTEAFF. The CDR3 DNA sequence: TGCAGCGTAGCTTGGAGGCGGAACACTGAAGCTTTCTTT. The gene calls are TRBV29-1 and TRBJ1-1, with unresolved D. V lost 6 bases, J lost 1 base, and 12 bases lay in between. CDR3 length equals 13 residues. CDR1 SQVTM and CDR2 ANQGSEA come from the germline V gene.

This clone was found once. The V and J genes are TRBV7-2 and TRBJ1-1, with 8 bases aligning to TRBD1. J gave up 5 bases and V 2 bases, and 7 bases lay outside the gene matches. From germline, CDR1 is SGHTA and CDR2 FQGNSA. The CDR3 has 15 residues. CDR3 residues: CASSLSPQGATEAFF. CDR3 nucleotide sequence: TGTGCCAGCAGCTTAAGTCCCCAGGGGGCGACTGAAGCTTTCTTT.

The chain is built from TRBV30 and TRBJ1-6, with D possibly TRBD1 on 6 matching bases. The germline V gene has CDR1 GTSNPN and CDR2 SVGIG (reference sequence). The germline V and J ends were trimmed by 0 bases and 8 bases, with 17 bases remaining between them. This CDR3 spans 16 amino acids. The CDR3 sequence: CAWSVRYTGSDSPLHF. As DNA, the CDR3 is TGTGCCTGGAGTGTACGCTATACAGGGTCGGATTCACCCCTCCACTTT.

This CDR3 is CASSPTGGAGGNEQFF. The CDR3 nucleotides are TGTGCCAGCAGCCCGACGGGGGGAGCGGGAGGCAATGAGCAGTTCTTC. V usage is TRBV7-3 and J usage is TRBJ2-1, with TRBD2 matching 9 bases. The CDR3 is 16 residues long. From germline, CDR1 is SGHTA and CDR2 FQGTGA. The junction had 11 bases not matched to a gene; V was cut back by 5 bases and J by 6 bases.

The chain employs TRBV7-2 and TRBJ1-1, with a tentative D call TRBD1 (5 bases). This CDR3 contains 15 residues. Germline loops: CDR1 SGHTA, CDR2 FQGNSA. V was cut by 3 bases and J by 1 base, with 12 bases left in between. Written as DNA, the CDR3 is TGTGCCAGCAGCTTCCGTGGGAGGGGGAACACTGAAGCTTTCTTT. The encoded protein is CASSFRGRGNTEAFF.

The gene calls are TRBV9 and TRBJ2-3; weak D call: TRBD2 (6 bases). V gave up 7 bases and J gave up 4 bases, with 16 bases separating them. CDR1 is SGDLS, CDR2 YYNGEE, per germline. The CDR3 has 14 residues. CDR3 amino acids: CASSWGTGADTQYF. The CDR3 DNA follows: TGTGCCAGCTCGTGGGGGACGGGGGCAGATACGCAGTATTTT.